These T cell receptor beta chains were read from a single sample in a study of low-dose radiotherapy and immunotherapy resistance in tumors. Each CDR3 protein gets one entry after TCRdb re-called the reads with MiXCR. This sample carries 60,000 to 75,000 distinct CDR3 sequences, around a quarter of them seen once, and the ten largest clones take under 7%. Material: PBMCs, obtained before treatment. These receptor sequences come from a male donor with rectosigmoid adenocarcinoma. Each CDR3 is given with its conserved first and last residue. The D gene is left open where the match is weak. Clone size is not always given. Where it is, it says once, few, many or a class for expanded clones.

v_gene: TRBV29-1
d_gene: .
j_gene: TRBJ2-7
abundance: many
CDR3aa: CSVSGGTSSINF
CDR3nt: TGCAGCGTTTCTGGTGGGACGTCTTCGATTAACTTC

v_gene: TRBV11-2
d_gene: .
j_gene: TRBJ1-1
abundance: many
CDR3aa: CASSWVWNTEAFF
CDR3nt: TGTGCCAGCAGTTGGGTATGGAACACTGAAGCTTTCTTT

v_gene: TRBV7-2
d_gene: TRBD2
j_gene: TRBJ2-2
abundance: many
CDR3aa: CASSFTGGYTGELFF
CDR3nt: TGTGCCAGCAGCTTCACGGGGGGGTACACCGGGGAGCTGTTTTTT

v_gene: TRBV4-2
d_gene: .
j_gene: TRBJ1-4
abundance: many
CDR3aa: CASSRITGSGLNEKLFF
CDR3nt: TGTGCCAGCAGCCGAATAACGGGGAGCGGGCTTAATGAAAAACTGTTTTTT

v_gene: TRBV7-2
d_gene: .
j_gene: TRBJ1-1
abundance: many
CDR3aa: CASSTTGRTEAFF
CDR3nt: TGTGCCAGCAGCACCACGGGGAGGACTGAAGCTTTCTTT

v_gene: TRBV2
d_gene: TRBD1
j_gene: TRBJ2-1
abundance: many
CDR3aa: CASSEGTGGKNEQFF
CDR3nt: TGTGCCAGCAGTGAAGGGACAGGGGGAAAGAATGAGCAGTTCTTC

v_gene: TRBV4-3
d_gene: TRBD2
j_gene: TRBJ2-1
abundance: many
CDR3aa: CASSSFTGTRNNEQFF
CDR3nt: TGCGCCAGCAGCTCTTTTACCGGGACTAGGAACAATGAGCAGTTCTTC

v_gene: TRBV29-1
d_gene: .
j_gene: TRBJ2-5
abundance: many
CDR3aa: CSAQWGETQYF
CDR3nt: TGCAGCGCCCAATGGGGAGAGACCCAGTACTTC

v_gene: TRBV4-2
d_gene: TRBD2
j_gene: TRBJ2-1
abundance: many
CDR3aa: CASSQVRASGMEGDEQFF
CDR3nt: TGTGCCAGCAGCCAGGTTCGGGCTAGCGGGATGGAGGGGGATGAGCAGTTCTTC

v_gene: TRBV24-1
d_gene: TRBD2
j_gene: TRBJ2-3
abundance: many
CDR3aa: CATSYMARGGDTQYF
CDR3nt: TGTGCCACCAGTTATATGGCGCGGGGGGGAGATACGCAGTATTTT

v_gene: TRBV28
d_gene: .
j_gene: TRBJ2-2
abundance: .
CDR3aa: CASSSLDSSGELFF
CDR3nt: TGTGCCAGCAGCTCCCTCGACAGCTCCGGGGAGCTGTTTTTT

v_gene: TRBV30
d_gene: .
j_gene: TRBJ1-2
abundance: many
CDR3aa: CAWSVGAWGYTF
CDR3nt: TGTGCCTGGAGTGTGGGGGCTTGGGGCTACACCTTC

v_gene: TRBV20-1
d_gene: TRBD2
j_gene: TRBJ2-1
abundance: many
CDR3aa: CSARDPRGVREQFF
CDR3nt: TGCAGTGCTAGAGATCCGCGGGGGGTACGGGAGCAGTTCTTC

v_gene: TRBV6-2/TRBV6-3
d_gene: .
j_gene: TRBJ2-2
abundance: many
CDR3aa: CASNHGGELFF
CDR3nt: TGTGCCAGCAACCATGGGGGGGAGCTGTTTTTT

v_gene: TRBV4-3
d_gene: .
j_gene: TRBJ2-7
abundance: many
CDR3aa: CASSYGLTYEQYF
CDR3nt: TGCGCCAGCAGCTACGGACTGACCTACGAGCAGTACTTC

v_gene: TRBV29-1
d_gene: TRBD1
j_gene: TRBJ1-1
abundance: many
CDR3aa: CSVSTGGLVNTEAFF
CDR3nt: TGCAGCGTTTCGACAGGGGGCCTAGTCAACACTGAAGCTTTCTTT

v_gene: TRBV6-5
d_gene: TRBD2
j_gene: TRBJ2-3
abundance: many
CDR3aa: CASSYSGSGRAGGTDTQYF
CDR3nt: TGTGCCAGCAGTTACTCGGGTAGCGGGAGGGCCGGGGGCACAGATACGCAGTATTTT

v_gene: TRBV19
d_gene: TRBD1
j_gene: TRBJ2-6
abundance: many
CDR3aa: CASSGQGWGSGANVLTF
CDR3nt: TGTGCCAGTAGTGGACAGGGTTGGGGCTCTGGGGCCAACGTCCTGACTTTC

v_gene: TRBV28
d_gene: .
j_gene: TRBJ1-5
abundance: .
CDR3aa: CASNLGQINQPQHF
CDR3nt: TGTGCCAGCAACTTAGGACAGATCAATCAGCCCCAGCATTTT

v_gene: TRBV6-1
d_gene: .
j_gene: TRBJ1-5
abundance: .
CDR3aa: CASTGEQPLHF
CDR3nt: TGTGCCAGCACTGGGGAGCAGCCCCTGCATTTT

v_gene: TRBV28
d_gene: .
j_gene: TRBJ2-6
abundance: many
CDR3aa: CASSSSGANVLTF
CDR3nt: TGTGCCAGCAGTTCAAGTGGGGCCAACGTCCTGACTTTC

v_gene: TRBV29-1
d_gene: TRBD1
j_gene: TRBJ2-3
abundance: many
CDR3aa: CSVGDSGTDTQYF
CDR3nt: TGCAGCGTTGGGGACAGCGGCACAGATACGCAGTATTTT

v_gene: TRBV18
d_gene: TRBD1
j_gene: TRBJ1-6
abundance: .
CDR3aa: CASSPGQYSPLHF
CDR3nt: TGTGCCAGCTCACCGGGACAGTATTCACCCCTCCACTTT

v_gene: TRBV27
d_gene: .
j_gene: TRBJ2-4
abundance: many
CDR3aa: CASSLSIQNIQYF
CDR3nt: TGTGCCAGCAGTTTATCGATCCAAAACATTCAGTACTTC

v_gene: TRBV7-2
d_gene: TRBD2
j_gene: TRBJ2-3
abundance: many
CDR3aa: CASRLGSSGRALDTQYF
CDR3nt: TGTGCCAGCAGACTAGGGTCGAGCGGGAGGGCCCTAGATACGCAGTATTTT

v_gene: TRBV5-5
d_gene: .
j_gene: TRBJ2-5
abundance: many
CDR3aa: CASSLVETQYF
CDR3nt: TGTGCCAGCAGCTTGGTTGAGACCCAGTACTTC

v_gene: TRBV5-1
d_gene: .
j_gene: TRBJ2-7
abundance: many
CDR3aa: CASSEAPRNEQYF
CDR3nt: TGCGCCAGCAGCGAGGCACCAAGGAACGAGCAGTACTTC